This T cell receptor (beta chain) is from a study of blood T cell repertoires in COVID-19. Germline V gene data show CDR1 as LGHDT and CDR2 as YNNKEL (reference sequence). CDR3 size: 14 residues. The ends were cut back, 1 base at V and 3 bases at J, with 10 bases in the middle. The repertoire was sequenced with immunoSEQ multiplex PCR; TCRdb's copy has only in-frame clones and lacks some. The repertoire has approximately 170,000 clones, 80% to 90% of them found once; the top ten carry 8% to 10%. V gene TRBV3-1 (or the pseudogene TRBV3-2) combines with J gene TRBJ2-7; a possible D gene is TRBD1 (6 bases). Sequencing input: peripheral blood. The sequence was obtained from a man aged 50 to 59 with active or convalescent COVID-19. This chain's CDR3 is CASSQGRGNYEQYF. The DNA of the CDR3 is TGTGCCAGCAGCCAAGGAAGGGGGAACTACGAGCAGTACTTC.